The 24 T cell receptor beta chains below come from one sample, sequenced in a study of PD-1 blockade in classical Hodgkin lymphoma. The sample's time point: cycle 4 day 1 (C4D1), after more than five weeks of nivolumab. Relapse was seen in all patients after autologous stem cell transplantation, and brentuximab vedotin exposure was variable. Out of thawed PBMCs, magnetic negative selection purified CD4+ T cells. Measured with immunoSEQ multiplex PCR; TCRdb has only the in-frame clones, and not every one. The data show 20,000 or so clones, roughly 83% seen once. Source: CD4+ T cells from blood, taken before the fourth cycle of nivolumab. These receptors were taken from a human donor with classical Hodgkin lymphoma.

This clone was seen only a few times. The chain couples TRBV20-1 to TRBJ2-7, with no clear D. Trimming removed 7 bases from V and 7 bases from J, with 11 bases in between. Germline V lookup: CDR1 DFQATT, CDR2 SNEGSKA (reference sequence). The CDR3 consists of 10 residues. CDR3 in DNA: TGCAGTGGTGGTCAGAGGGAGCAGTACTTC. It translates to CSGGQREQYF.

There are a few counts of this clone. The chain combines TRBV20-1 with TRBJ1-4, with D uncertain. This CDR3 comprises 11 residues. From germline, CDR1 is DFQATT and CDR2 SNEGSKA (reference sequence). Trimming took off 5 bases at V and 6 bases at J, with 7 bases between the two ends. The CDR3 nucleotides are TGCAGTGCTCCGATGGATGAAAAACTGTTTTTT. Translating it yields CSAPMDEKLFF.

The V and J genes are TRBV15 and TRBJ2-7; 14 bases align to TRBD2. The CDR3 extends over 15 amino acids. V lost 1 base to trimming and J lost 5 bases; unmatched junction nucleotides: 1. Looked up from germline, CDR1 is LNHNV and CDR2 is YYDKDF (reference sequence). CDR3 residues: CATSRGTSGRNEQYF. The CDR3 coding sequence is TGTGCCACCAGCAGAGGGACTAGCGGGAGGAACGAGCAGTACTTC. Complete variable domain (other parts from reference TRBV15 and TRBJ2-7): DAMVIQNPRYQVTQFGKPVTLSCSQTLNHNVMYWYQQKSSQAPKLLFHYYDKDFNNEADTPDNFQSRRPNTSFCFLDIRSPGLGDTAMYLCATSRGTSGRNEQYFGPGTRLTVT.

The chain combines TRBV4-1 with TRBJ2-7; D possibly corresponds to TRBD2 (6 bases). Between the trimmed V and J ends, which lost 4 bases and 1 base, there was a span of 11 bases. This CDR3 is 14 amino acids long. Germline assignment: CDR1 MGHRA and CDR2 YSYEKL. CDR3 protein: CASSPVGGSYEQYF. The CDR3 DNA reads TGCGCCAGCAGCCCAGTGGGGGGTTCCTACGAGCAGTACTTC.

The gene calls are TRBV27 and TRBJ1-2; D possibly corresponds to TRBD1 (5 bases). Germline-derived CDR1 and CDR2 are MNHEY and SMNVEV (reference sequence). V was trimmed by 4 bases and J by 5 bases, leaving 14 bases between them. This CDR3 is 14 amino acids long. This chain's CDR3 is CASSYTGTAYGYTF. The CDR3 nucleotides read TGTGCCAGCAGTTATACCGGGACGGCTTATGGCTACACCTTC.

V and J are TRBV30 and TRBJ1-1; D is perhaps TRBD1 (5 bases). This CDR3 spans 13 amino acids. Trimming pared 2 bases from V and 3 bases from J, leaving 10 bases between. The germline V gene encodes CDR1 GTSNPN and CDR2 SVGIG (reference sequence). CDR3 sequence (DNA): TGTGCCTGGAGTCGAGGGGTCTACACTGAAGCTTTCTTT. It specifies CAWSRGVYTEAFF. The full variable domain, rest sourced from reference TRBV30 and TRBJ1-1, is SQTIHQWPATLVQPVGSPLSLECTVEGTSNPNLYWYRQAAGRGLQLLFYSVGIGQISSEVPQNLSASRPQDRQFILSSKKLLLSDSGFYLCAWSRGVYTEAFFGQGTRLTVV.

The chain uses TRBV27 and TRBJ2-1, with TRBD1 identical over 8 bases. Germline trimming cut 4 bases from V and 8 bases from J; bases unmatched to any gene: 7. The V gene's germline CDR1 is MNHEY and CDR2 SMNVEV (reference sequence). The CDR3 sequence is 14 residues long. This chain's CDR3 is CASSSPGQVDEQFF. In DNA form, the CDR3 reads TGTGCCAGCAGTTCGCCGGGACAGGTCGATGAGCAGTTCTTC.

The chain employs TRBV28 and TRBJ2-1; D gene uncertain. Germline V lookup: CDR1 MDHEN, CDR2 SYDVKM. This CDR3 comprises 13 residues. V shed 1 base and J shed 4 bases, with 5 bases lying between them. This CDR3 is CASSLFQYNEQFF. DNA of the CDR3: TGTGCCAGCAGTTTATTTCAATACAATGAGCAGTTCTTC.

V is TRBV2 and J is TRBJ2-1; D ambiguous. CDR1 SNHLY and CDR2 FYNNEI come from the germline V gene. Trimming took off 6 bases at V and 0 bases at J, with 6 bases between the two ends. The CDR3 sequence is 13 residues long. CDR3 sequence: CASSQTSYNEQFF. CDR3 sequence (DNA): TGTGCCAGCAGCCAGACCTCCTACAATGAGCAGTTCTTC.

This clone has just a few counts. The V gene is TRBV9, the J gene TRBJ2-1; 15 bases are a match to TRBD2. From germline, CDR1 is SGDLS and CDR2 YYNGEE. The CDR3 is made up of 18 amino acids. Trimming took 4 bases from V and 3 from J; bases not matched to a gene: 8. CDR3 sequence (DNA): TGTGCCAGCAGCCCGGGACTAGCGGGAGGACCACGCTACAATGAGCAGTTCTTC. Its protein product is CASSPGLAGGPRYNEQFF.

Here the CDR3 reads CASSTQQGPFSTEAFF. DNA for the CDR3: TGCGCCAGCAGTACCCAACAGGGTCCTTTCAGCACTGAAGCTTTCTTT. The chain joins TRBV10-1 to TRBJ1-1; possible D gene TRBD1, 6 bases. CDR1 is WNHNN and CDR2 is SYGVQD in the germline V gene (reference sequence). The V end lost 5 bases, the J end lost 4 bases, and 20 bases lay between the germline ends. The CDR3 runs to 16 residues.

The chain has TRBV28 and TRBJ2-7; no firm D call. CDR3 length equals 13 residues. V lost 6 bases, J lost 5 bases, and 14 bases lay in between. Per the germline V gene, CDR1 is MDHEN and CDR2 is SYDVKM. CDR3 sequence reads: CASSGPIADEQYF. As DNA, the CDR3 is TGTGCCAGCAGCGGACCGATCGCGGACGAGCAGTACTTC.

This clone occurred a few times. J is TRBJ1-1 and V is TRBV28, with D perhaps matching TRBD1 (5 bases). CDR3 length: 13 residues. The V end was cut by 8 bases, the J end by 1 base, with 11 bases between. The V gene's germline CDR1 is MDHEN and CDR2 SYDVKM. The CDR3 spells CASRPGGNTEAFF. Here the CDR3 DNA reads TGTGCCAGCCGCCCGGGGGGGAACACTGAAGCTTTCTTT.

The V gene is TRBV10-3, the J gene TRBJ1-5; D remains unclear. The germline V gene has CDR1 ENHRY and CDR2 SYGVKD. There are 15 residues in the CDR3. V was cut by 3 bases and J by 2 bases, with 11 bases left in between. As DNA, the CDR3 is TGTGCCATCAGTGATAAGGTTATGGGCAATCAGCCCCAGCATTTT. It is translated as CAISDKVMGNQPQHF.

CDR3 nucleotide sequence: TGCAGCGTTGAACTGGACAGGGGGTTTGTTGTCCAAGAGACCCAGTACTTC. It specifies CSVELDRGFVVQETQYF. The V and J genes are TRBV29-1 and TRBJ2-5, with TRBD1 matching over 10 bases. The germline V gene has CDR1 SQVTM and CDR2 ANQGSEA. The CDR3 contains 17 residues. After removal of 2 bases from V and 1 base from J, the junction contained 10 bases not matched to a gene.

The V and J genes are TRBV5-1 and TRBJ2-5; unclear D gene. This CDR3 is built from 13 residues. Trimming cost V 3 bases and J 5 bases, with 11 bases left between them. Germline-derived CDR1 and CDR2 are SGHRS and YFSETQ. CDR3 region: CASSSRPGETQYF. CDR3 in DNA: TGCGCCAGCAGCTCACGACCCGGGGAGACCCAGTACTTC.

This chain connects TRBV4-1 to TRBJ1-6; D possibly corresponds to TRBD1 (6 bases). CDR1 and CDR2 from the germline V gene are MGHRA and YSYEKL. V was clipped by 4 bases and J by 0 bases, with 13 bases between them. CDR3 size: 17 residues. Here the CDR3 DNA reads TGCGCCAGCAGCCGCCTAACAGGGAGCTCCTATAATTCACCCCTCCACTTT. Protein sequence: CASSRLTGSSYNSPLHF.

The chain joins TRBV6-1 to TRBJ2-1, with D possibly TRBD2 on 6 matching bases. The CDR3 loop spans 14 amino acids. CDR1 and CDR2 (germline): MNHNS, SASEGT. V gave up 5 bases and J gave up 3 bases, with 11 bases separating them. The CDR3: CASSPSGRYNEQFF. The CDR3 DNA follows: TGTGCCAGCAGTCCCAGCGGGCGCTACAATGAGCAGTTCTTC.

The rearrangement uses TRBV29-1 and TRBJ2-1; weak D call: TRBD1 (6 bases). Trimming shortened V by 4 bases and J by 10 bases, and 14 bases separated the two germline ends. The CDR3 is made up of 12 amino acids. Looked up from germline, CDR1 is SQVTM and CDR2 is ANQGSEA. The CDR3 spells CSVAETGTEQFF. CDR3 DNA: TGCAGCGTTGCAGAGACCGGGACAGAGCAGTTCTTC.

The rearrangement links TRBV6-1 to TRBJ2-5; D possibly corresponds to TRBD2 (6 bases). Germline values: CDR1 MNHNS, CDR2 SASEGT. V lost 4 bases to trimming and J lost 5 bases, with 14 bases between them. This CDR3 spans 14 amino acids. CDR3 nucleotides: TGTGCCAGCAGTGGGGGACTTGTGAGGGAGACCCAGTACTTC. Translated: CASSGGLVRETQYF.

The V call is TRBV30, the J call TRBJ1-1, with D possibly matching TRBD1 (6 bases). This CDR3 comprises 14 residues. Germline loops: CDR1 GTSNPN, CDR2 SVGIG (reference sequence). The V and J ends lost 0 bases and 4 bases respectively, with 12 bases between them. The CDR3 DNA reads TGTGCCTGGAGTGTCGGGGGCGCGGTCACTGAAGCTTTCTTT. Protein: CAWSVGGAVTEAFF.

V usage is TRBV5-8 and J usage is TRBJ2-7; 11 bases agree with TRBD2. Germline V gene sequence: CDR1 SGHTS, CDR2 YDEGEE. Trimming removed 3 bases from V and 2 bases from J; junction bases left unmatched: 10. The CDR3 length is 17 residues. The CDR3 loop reads CASSSGISGRVPYEQYF. Here the CDR3 DNA reads TGTGCCAGCAGCTCTGGGATTAGCGGGAGGGTGCCCTACGAGCAGTACTTC.

Only one count was recorded for this clone. The chain joins TRBV9 to TRBJ2-1, with no clear D. Trimming cost V 1 base and J 4 bases, with 12 bases left between them. Germline values: CDR1 SGDLS, CDR2 YYNGEE. The length of the CDR3 is 15 residues. Here the CDR3 DNA reads TGTGCCAGCAGCGTAAGTAGCCCCTCGTACAATGAGCAGTTCTTC. This sequence encodes CASSVSSPSYNEQFF.

The chain uses TRBV27 and TRBJ1-3; 7 bases match TRBD1. Per germline, CDR1 MNHEY and CDR2 SMNVEV (reference sequence). V trimming: 11 bases; J trimming: 0 bases; junction bases outside the gene matches: 10. CDR3 size: 15 residues. The DNA of the CDR3 is TGTGCCTTGGACAGGTCGTTCCCCTCTGGAAACACCATATATTTT. It is translated as CALDRSFPSGNTIYF.